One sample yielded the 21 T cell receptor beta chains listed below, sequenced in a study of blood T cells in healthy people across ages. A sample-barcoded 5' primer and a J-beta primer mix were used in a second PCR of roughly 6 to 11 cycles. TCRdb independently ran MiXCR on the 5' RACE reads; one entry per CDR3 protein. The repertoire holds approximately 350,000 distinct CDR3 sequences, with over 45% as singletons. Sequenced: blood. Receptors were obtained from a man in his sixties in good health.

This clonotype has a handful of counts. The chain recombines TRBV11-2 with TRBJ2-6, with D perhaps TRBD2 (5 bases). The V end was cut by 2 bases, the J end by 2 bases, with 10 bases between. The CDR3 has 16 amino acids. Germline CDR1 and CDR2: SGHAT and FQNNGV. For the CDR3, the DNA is TGTGCCAGCAGCTTATTTTCCGGGACTGGGGCCAACGTCCTGACTTTC. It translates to CASSLFSGTGANVLTF.

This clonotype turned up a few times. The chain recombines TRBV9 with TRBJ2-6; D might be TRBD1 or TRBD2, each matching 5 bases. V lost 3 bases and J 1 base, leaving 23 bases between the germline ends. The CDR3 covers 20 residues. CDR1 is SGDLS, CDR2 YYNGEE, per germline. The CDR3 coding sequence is TGTGCCAGCAGCGAGGGACCGTTCATCGTTTCTTCTTCTGGGGCCAACGTCCTGACTTTC. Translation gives CASSEGPFIVSSSGANVLTF.

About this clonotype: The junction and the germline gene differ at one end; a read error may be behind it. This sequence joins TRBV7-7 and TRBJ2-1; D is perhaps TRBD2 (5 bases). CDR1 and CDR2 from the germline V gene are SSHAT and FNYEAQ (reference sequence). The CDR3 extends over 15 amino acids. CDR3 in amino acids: CASSTRAGLDNEQFF. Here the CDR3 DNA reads TGTGCTAGCAGCACACGCGCGGGCCTCGACAATGAGCAGTTCTTC.

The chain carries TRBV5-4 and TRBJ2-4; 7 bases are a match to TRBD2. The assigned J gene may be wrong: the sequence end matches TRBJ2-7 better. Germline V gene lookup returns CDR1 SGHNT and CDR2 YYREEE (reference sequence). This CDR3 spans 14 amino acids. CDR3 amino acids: CASRSGLVTYEQYF. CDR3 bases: TGTGCCAGCAGGTCCGGACTAGTCACCTACGAGCAGTACTTC.

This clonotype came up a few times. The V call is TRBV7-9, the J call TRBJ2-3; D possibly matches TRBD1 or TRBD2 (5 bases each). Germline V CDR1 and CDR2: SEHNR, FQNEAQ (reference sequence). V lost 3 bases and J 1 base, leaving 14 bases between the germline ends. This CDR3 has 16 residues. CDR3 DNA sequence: TGTGCCAGCAGCTTTGGGGGATCCTCTGGCACAGATACGCAGTATTTT. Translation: CASSFGGSSGTDTQYF. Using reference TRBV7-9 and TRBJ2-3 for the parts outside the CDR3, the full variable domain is DTGVSQNPRHKITKRGQNVTFRCDPISEHNRLYWYRQTLGQGPEFLTYFQNEAQLEKSRLLSDRFSAERPKGSFSTLEIQRTEQGDSAMYLCASSFGGSSGTDTQYFGPGTRLTVL.

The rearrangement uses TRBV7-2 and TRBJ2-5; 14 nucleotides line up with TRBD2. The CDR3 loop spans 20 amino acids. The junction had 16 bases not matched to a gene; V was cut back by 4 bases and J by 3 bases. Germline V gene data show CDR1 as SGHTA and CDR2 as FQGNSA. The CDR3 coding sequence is TGTGCCAGCAGCTCTTCCGTGACTAGCGGGAGGGCTAACACGAAAGAGACCCAGTACTTC. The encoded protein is CASSSSVTSGRANTKETQYF.

CDR3 DNA: TGCGCCAGCAGCCCTGTGGGGTCCTCCTTCTATGGCTACACCTTC. It is translated as CASSPVGSSFYGYTF. This chain connects TRBV5-1 to TRBJ1-2; D is ambiguous. Germline V CDR1 and CDR2: SGHRS, YFSETQ. The CDR3 runs to 15 residues. The germline V and J ends were trimmed by 4 bases and 4 bases, with 17 bases remaining between them.

The DNA of the CDR3 is TGCGCCAGCAGCTCTCCAGAGGGACTAGCGGGTTTAAGCACAGATACGCAGTATTTT. Translation gives CASSSPEGLAGLSTDTQYF. The chain couples TRBV5-1 to TRBJ2-3; the match to TRBD2 covers 12 bases. With 3 bases clipped from V and 0 bases from J, the junction kept 11 bases outside the gene matches. The CDR3 runs to 19 residues. From germline, CDR1 is SGHRS and CDR2 YFSETQ.

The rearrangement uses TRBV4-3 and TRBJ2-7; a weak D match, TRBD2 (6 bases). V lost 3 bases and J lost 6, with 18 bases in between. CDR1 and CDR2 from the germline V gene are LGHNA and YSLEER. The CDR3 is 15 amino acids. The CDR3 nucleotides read TGCGCCAGCAGCCAGAAACCGGGACCAGCGGGCGAGCAGTACTTC. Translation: CASSQKPGPAGEQYF.

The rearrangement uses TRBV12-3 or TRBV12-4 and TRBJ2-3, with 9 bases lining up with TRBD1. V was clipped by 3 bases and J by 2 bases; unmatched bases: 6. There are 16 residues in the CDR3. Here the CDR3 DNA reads TGTGCCAGCAGTTTGGGGACAGGGAGAAACACAGATACGCAGTATTTT. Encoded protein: CASSLGTGRNTDTQYF.

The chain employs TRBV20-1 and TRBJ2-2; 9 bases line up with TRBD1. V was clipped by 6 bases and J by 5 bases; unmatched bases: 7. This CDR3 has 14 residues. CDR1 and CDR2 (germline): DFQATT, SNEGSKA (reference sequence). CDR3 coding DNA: TGCAGTGCCAGCGGGACAGGGAGTACCGGGGAGCTGTTTTTT. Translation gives CSASGTGSTGELFF.

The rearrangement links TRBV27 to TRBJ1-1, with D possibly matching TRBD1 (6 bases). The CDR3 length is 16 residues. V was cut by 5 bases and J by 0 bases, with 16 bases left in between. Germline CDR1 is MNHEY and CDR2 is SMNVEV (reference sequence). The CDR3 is CASSPPNRVLNTEAFF. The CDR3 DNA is TGTGCCAGCAGTCCGCCCAACAGGGTGCTGAACACTGAAGCTTTCTTT.

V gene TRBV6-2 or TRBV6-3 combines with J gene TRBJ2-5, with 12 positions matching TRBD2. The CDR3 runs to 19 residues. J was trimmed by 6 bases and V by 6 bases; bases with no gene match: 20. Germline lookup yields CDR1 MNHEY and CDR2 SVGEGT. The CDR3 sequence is CASSRTGVATSGSSKTQYF. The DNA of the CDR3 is TGTGCCAGCAGCCGAACAGGGGTCGCGACTAGCGGGAGTTCGAAGACCCAGTACTTC.

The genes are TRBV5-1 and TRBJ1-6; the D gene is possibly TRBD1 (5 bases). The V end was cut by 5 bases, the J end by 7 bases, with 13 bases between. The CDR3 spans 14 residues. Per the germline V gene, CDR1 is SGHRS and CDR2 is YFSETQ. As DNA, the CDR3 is TGCGCCAGCAGGATGGGGACGGAGAATTCACCCCTCCACTTT. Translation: CASRMGTENSPLHF.

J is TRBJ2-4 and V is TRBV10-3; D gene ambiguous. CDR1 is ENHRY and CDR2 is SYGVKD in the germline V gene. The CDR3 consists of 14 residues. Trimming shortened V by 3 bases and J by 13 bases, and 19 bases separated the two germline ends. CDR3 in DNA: TGTGCCATCAGTGAAGACTCGGCCCGTTATAAGCAGTACTTC. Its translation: CAISEDSARYKQYF.

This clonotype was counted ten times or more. The CDR3 coding sequence is TGTGCCAGCAGTGGCAGGGCTTCCTTCACAGATACGCAGTATTTT. Amino acid sequence: CASSGRASFTDTQYF. The rearrangement joins TRBV2 to TRBJ2-3, with TRBD1 as a possible D gene (5 bases). Germline lookup yields CDR1 SNHLY and CDR2 FYNNEI. V lost 4 bases to trimming and J lost 2 bases, with 13 bases between them. The length of the CDR3 is 15 residues.

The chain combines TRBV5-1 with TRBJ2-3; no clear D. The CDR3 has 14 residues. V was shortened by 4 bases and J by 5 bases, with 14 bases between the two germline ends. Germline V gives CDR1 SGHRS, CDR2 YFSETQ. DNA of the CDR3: TGCGCCAGCAGCCTTGGACGATATAGAGATACGCAGTATTTT. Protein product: CASSLGRYRDTQYF.

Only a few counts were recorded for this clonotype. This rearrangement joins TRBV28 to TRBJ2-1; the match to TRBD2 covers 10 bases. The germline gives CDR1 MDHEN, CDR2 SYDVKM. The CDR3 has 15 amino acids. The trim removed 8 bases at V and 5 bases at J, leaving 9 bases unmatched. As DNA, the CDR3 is TGTGCCAGCCTTCCCGGGACTAGCGTAGACAATGAGCAGTTCTTC. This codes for CASLPGTSVDNEQFF. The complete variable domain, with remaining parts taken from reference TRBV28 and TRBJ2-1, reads DVKVTQSSRYLVKRTGEKVFLECVQDMDHENMFWYRQDPGLGLRLIYFSYDVKMKEKGDIPEGYSVSREKKERFSLILESASTNQTSMYLCASLPGTSVDNEQFFGPGTRLTVL.

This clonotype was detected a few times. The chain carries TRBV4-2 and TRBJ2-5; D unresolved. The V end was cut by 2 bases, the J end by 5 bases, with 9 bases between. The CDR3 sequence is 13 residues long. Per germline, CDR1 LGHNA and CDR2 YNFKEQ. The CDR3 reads CASSQNTRETQYF. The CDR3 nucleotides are TGTGCCAGCAGCCAAAATACAAGGGAGACCCAGTACTTC.

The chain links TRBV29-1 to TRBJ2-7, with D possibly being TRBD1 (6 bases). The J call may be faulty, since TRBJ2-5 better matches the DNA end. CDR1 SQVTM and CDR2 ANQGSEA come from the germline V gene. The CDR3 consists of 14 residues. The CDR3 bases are TGCAGCGTTCTCCGGGGCCTGGCGACAGGGACCCAGTACTTC. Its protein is CSVLRGLATGTQYF.

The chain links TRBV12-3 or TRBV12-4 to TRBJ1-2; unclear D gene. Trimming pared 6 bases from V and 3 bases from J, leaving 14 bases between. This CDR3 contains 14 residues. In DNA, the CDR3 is TGTGCCAGCAGCCGCACGGATGGGGACTATGGCTACACCTTC. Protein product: CASSRTDGDYGYTF.